What follows is one T cell receptor beta chain and its context. The antigen remains undetermined. The entry originates in a study of STAT3 mutations in large granular lymphocyte leukemia. General study findings and limits: All newly emerging clones after therapy were STAT3 wild type. Variable sampling intervals and differing treatment regimens complicated linking therapy response to TCR clonal burden changes. Clonal expansion was inferred from other time points because no sample existed at each clone's first appearance. Every T-cell large granular lymphocyte leukemia patient had at least one immunodominant TCR beta clonotype.

TCRdb's table, derived via immunoSEQ multiplex PCR, lists solely in-frame clones and lacks some. Of over 25,000 clones listed, around 88% are singletons. Trimming removed 4 bases at V and 0 bases at J, with 13 bases between. Germline V gene lookup returns CDR1 KGHSH and CDR2 LQKENI. The CDR3 spans 15 residues. This TCR came from a man aged 55 to 69 with T-cell large granular lymphocyte leukemia. Some clones in this sample may be carry-over from other donors' samples. The chain couples TRBV18 to TRBJ2-7; D might be TRBD1 (7 bases). Sequenced sample: peripheral blood mononuclear cells. CDR3: CASSRGTASSYEQYF. The CDR3 region has the DNA TGTGCCAGCTCACGCGGGACAGCGAGCTCCTACGAGCAGTACTTC. Based on the CDR3 plus reference TRBV18 and TRBJ2-7, the full variable domain is NAGVMQNPRHLVRRRGQEARLRCSPMKGHSHVYWYRQLPEEGLKFMVYLQKENIIDESGMPKERFSAEFPKEGPSILRIQQVVRGDSAAYFCASSRGTASSYEQYFGPGTRLTVT.